The T cell receptor (beta chain) described here comes from a study of Ad26.COV2.S vaccination and SARS-CoV-2 variants. Treatment reported: roughly 19 received Ad26.COV2.S at low or high dose, single or two shots; several received placebo; per-sample allocation not given. At day 63 after the first vaccine or placebo injection, samples were drawn. V lost 2 bases, J lost 2 bases, and 10 bases lay in between. The CDR3 has 14 residues. The germline CDR1 and CDR2 sequences are KGHSY and FQNENV. The data were produced by immunoSEQ multiplex PCR, yet TCRdb's version contains in-frame clones alone and is incomplete. Of about 220,000 clones in the sample, more than 75% were seen once.

The sample in question was peripheral blood, obtained in a trial of Ad26.COV2.S vaccine versus placebo. The chain uses TRBV16 and TRBJ2-7; D call uncertain. This TCR was recovered from a person aged 18-60 years who received the Ad26.COV2.S COVID-19 vaccine or a placebo. In DNA form, the CDR3 reads TGTGCCAGCAGCCAAGCCCTGGATGCCTACGAGCAGTACTTC. Translation: CASSQALDAYEQYF.